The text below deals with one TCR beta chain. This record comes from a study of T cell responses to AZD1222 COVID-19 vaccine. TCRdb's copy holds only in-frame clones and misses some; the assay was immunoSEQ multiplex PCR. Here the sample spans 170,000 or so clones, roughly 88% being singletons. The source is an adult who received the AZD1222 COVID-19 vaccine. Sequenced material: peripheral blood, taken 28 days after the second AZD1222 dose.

The CDR3 is CASEPGQGAYEQYF. The CDR3, as DNA: TGTGCCAGTGAACCGGGACAGGGGGCCTACGAGCAGTACTTC. The chain is built from TRBV25-1 and TRBJ2-7; TRBD1 matches at 11 bases. Germline CDR1 reads MGHDK; CDR2 reads SYGVNS. V shed 9 bases and J 2 bases; nucleotides not matched to a gene: 6. This CDR3 comprises 14 residues.